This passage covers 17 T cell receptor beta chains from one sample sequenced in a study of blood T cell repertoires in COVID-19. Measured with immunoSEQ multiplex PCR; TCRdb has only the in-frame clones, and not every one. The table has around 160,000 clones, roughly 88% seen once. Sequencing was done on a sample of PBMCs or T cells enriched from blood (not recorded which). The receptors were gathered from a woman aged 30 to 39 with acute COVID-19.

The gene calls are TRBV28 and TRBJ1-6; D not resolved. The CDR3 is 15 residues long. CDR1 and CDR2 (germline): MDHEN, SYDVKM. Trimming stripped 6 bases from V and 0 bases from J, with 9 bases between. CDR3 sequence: CASREYSSYNSPLHF. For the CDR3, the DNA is TGTGCCAGCAGGGAATACAGCTCCTATAATTCACCCCTCCACTTT.

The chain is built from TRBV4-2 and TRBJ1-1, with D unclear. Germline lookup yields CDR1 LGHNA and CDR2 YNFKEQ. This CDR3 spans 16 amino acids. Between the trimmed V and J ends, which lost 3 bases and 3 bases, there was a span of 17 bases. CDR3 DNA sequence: TGTGCCAGCAGCCAGACGACCTGGAACGAGGACACTGAAGCTTTCTTT. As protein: CASSQTTWNEDTEAFF.

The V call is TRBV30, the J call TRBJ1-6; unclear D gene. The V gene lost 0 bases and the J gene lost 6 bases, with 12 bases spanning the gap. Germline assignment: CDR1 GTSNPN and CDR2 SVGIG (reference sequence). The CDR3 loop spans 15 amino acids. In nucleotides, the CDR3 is TGTGCCTGGAGTGTACGGTCCGCCTTTAATTCACCCCTCCACTTT. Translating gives CAWSVRSAFNSPLHF.

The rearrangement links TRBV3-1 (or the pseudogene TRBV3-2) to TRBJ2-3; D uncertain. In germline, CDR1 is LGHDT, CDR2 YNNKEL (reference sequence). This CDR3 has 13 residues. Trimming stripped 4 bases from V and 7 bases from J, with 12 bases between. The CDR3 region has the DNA TGTGCCAGCAGCCCGTCGGTCCAACATACGCAGTATTTT. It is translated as CASSPSVQHTQYF.

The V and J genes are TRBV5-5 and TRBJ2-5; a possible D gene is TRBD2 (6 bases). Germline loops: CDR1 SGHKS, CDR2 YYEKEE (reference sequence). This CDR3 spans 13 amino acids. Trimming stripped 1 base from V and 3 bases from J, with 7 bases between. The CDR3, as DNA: TGTGCCAGCAGCTTGTGGGGGGAAGAGACCCAGTACTTC. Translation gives CASSLWGEETQYF. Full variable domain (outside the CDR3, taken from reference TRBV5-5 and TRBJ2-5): DAGVTQSPTHLIKTRGQQVTLRCSPISGHKSVSWYQQVLGQGPQFIFQYYEKEERGRGNFPDRFSARQFPNYSSELNVNALLLGDSALYLCASSLWGEETQYFGPGTRLLVL.

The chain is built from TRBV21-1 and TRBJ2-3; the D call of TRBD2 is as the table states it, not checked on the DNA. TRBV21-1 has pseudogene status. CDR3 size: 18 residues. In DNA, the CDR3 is TGTGCCAGCAGCAATCCACCGAACGAGGACCCGGGGATAATTTCGCAGTATTTT. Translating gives CASSNPPNEDPGIISQYF.

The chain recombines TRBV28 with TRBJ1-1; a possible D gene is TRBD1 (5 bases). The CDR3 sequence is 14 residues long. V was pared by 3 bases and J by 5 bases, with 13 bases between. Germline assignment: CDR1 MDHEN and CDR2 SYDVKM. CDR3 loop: CASSFGEGMTEAFF. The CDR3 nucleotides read TGTGCCAGCAGTTTCGGGGAGGGGATGACTGAAGCTTTCTTT.

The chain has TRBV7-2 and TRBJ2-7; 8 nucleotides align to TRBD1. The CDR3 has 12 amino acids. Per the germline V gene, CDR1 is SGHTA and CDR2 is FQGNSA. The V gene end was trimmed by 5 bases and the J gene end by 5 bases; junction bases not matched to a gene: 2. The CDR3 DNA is TGTGCCAGCAGCCGACAGGGGAACGAGCAGTACTTC. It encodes CASSRQGNEQYF. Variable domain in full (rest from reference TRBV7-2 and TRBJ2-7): GAGVSQSPSNKVTEKGKDVELRCDPISGHTALYWYRQSLGQGLEFLIYFQGNSAPDKSGLPSDRFSAERTGGSVSTLTIQRTQQEDSAVYLCASSRQGNEQYFGPGTRLTVT.

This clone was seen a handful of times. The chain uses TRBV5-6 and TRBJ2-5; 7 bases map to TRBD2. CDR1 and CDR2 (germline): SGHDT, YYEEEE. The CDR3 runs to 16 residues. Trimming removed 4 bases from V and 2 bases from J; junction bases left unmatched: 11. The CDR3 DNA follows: TGTGCCAGCAGCCCCAACGTGAGGCGGGAGCAAGAGACCCAGTACTTC. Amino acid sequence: CASSPNVRREQETQYF. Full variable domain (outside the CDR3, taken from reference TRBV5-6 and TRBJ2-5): DAGVTQSPTHLIKTRGQQVTLRCSPKSGHDTVSWYQQALGQGPQFIFQYYEEEERQRGNFPDRFSGHQFPNYSSELNVNALLLGDSALYLCASSPNVRREQETQYFGPGTRLLVL.

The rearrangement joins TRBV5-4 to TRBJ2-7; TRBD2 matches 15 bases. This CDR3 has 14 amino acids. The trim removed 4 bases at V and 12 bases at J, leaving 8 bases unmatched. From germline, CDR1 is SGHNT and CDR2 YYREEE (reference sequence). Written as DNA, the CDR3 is TGTGCCAGCAGCACGGGGACTAGCGGGAGGCAGGTGTACTTC. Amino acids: CASSTGTSGRQVYF.

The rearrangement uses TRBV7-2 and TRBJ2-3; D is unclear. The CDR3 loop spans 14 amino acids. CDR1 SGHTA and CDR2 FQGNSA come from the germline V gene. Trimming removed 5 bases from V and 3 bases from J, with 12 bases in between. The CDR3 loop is CASSLPPRTDTQYF. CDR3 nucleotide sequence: TGTGCCAGCAGCCTCCCCCCTAGAACAGATACGCAGTATTTT.

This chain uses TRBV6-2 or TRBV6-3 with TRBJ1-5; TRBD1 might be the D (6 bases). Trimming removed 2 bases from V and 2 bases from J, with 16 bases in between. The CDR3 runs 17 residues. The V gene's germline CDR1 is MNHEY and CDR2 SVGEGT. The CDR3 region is CASSYDPQGLGNQPQHF. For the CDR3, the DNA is TGTGCCAGCAGTTACGATCCACAGGGTCTGGGCAATCAGCCCCAGCATTTT.

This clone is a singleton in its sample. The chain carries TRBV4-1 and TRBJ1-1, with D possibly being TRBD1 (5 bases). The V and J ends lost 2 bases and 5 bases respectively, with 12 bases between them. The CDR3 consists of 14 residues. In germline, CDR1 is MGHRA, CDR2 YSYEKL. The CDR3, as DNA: TGCGCCAGCAGCCAAATCCGACAGAGTACTGAAGCTTTCTTT. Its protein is CASSQIRQSTEAFF.

The CDR3: CSASEREPYEQYF. The CDR3 DNA is TGCAGTGCTAGTGAGAGGGAACCCTACGAGCAGTACTTC. The chain employs TRBV20-1 and TRBJ2-7, with TRBD2 as a possible D gene (5 bases). Deletions cut 3 bases from V and 2 bases from J, with 11 bases between. There are 13 residues in the CDR3. The germline CDR1 and CDR2 sequences are DFQATT and SNEGSKA (reference sequence).

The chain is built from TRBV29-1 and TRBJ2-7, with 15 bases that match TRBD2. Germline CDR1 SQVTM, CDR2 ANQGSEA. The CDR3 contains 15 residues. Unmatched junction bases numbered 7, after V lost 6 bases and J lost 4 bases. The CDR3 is CSVRTSGRARYEQYF. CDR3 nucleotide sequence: TGCAGCGTCCGGACTAGCGGGAGGGCTAGGTACGAGCAGTACTTC.

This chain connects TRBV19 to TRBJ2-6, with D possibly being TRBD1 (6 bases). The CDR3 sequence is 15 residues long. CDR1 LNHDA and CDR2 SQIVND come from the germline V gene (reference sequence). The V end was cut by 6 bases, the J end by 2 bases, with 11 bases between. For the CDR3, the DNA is TGTGCCAGTAGAGGGCCAGGGGCTGGGGCCAACGTCCTGACTTTC. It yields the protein CASRGPGAGANVLTF.

DNA for the CDR3: TGTGCCAGCACCCCGCCTCTGGGCCAGTCTAGCAATCAGCCCCAGCATTTT. This encodes CASTPPLGQSSNQPQHF. The chain joins TRBV28 to TRBJ1-5; D gene ambiguous. Trimming took off 7 bases at V and 0 bases at J, with 19 bases between the two ends. Germline V gives CDR1 MDHEN, CDR2 SYDVKM. CDR3 length: 17 amino acids.